Shown below are 23 T cell receptor beta chains from a single sample sequenced in a study of T cell repertoires in cytomegalovirus infection. Each CDR3 protein is one row after TCRdb ran MiXCR on the reads. The data show nearly 450,000 distinct CDR3 sequences, roughly 30% seen once. The sample taken for sequencing was PBMCs. All receptors come from a human donor in good health (CMV status not recorded). Some clones in this sample may be carry-over from other donors' samples.

This clonotype occurred a few times. V is TRBV18 and J is TRBJ1-2; weak D call: TRBD1 (5 bases). The CDR3 is 13 residues long. Germline V gene lookup returns CDR1 KGHSH and CDR2 LQKENI. V gave up 3 bases and J gave up 9 bases, with 14 bases separating them. The CDR3: CASSPPLTGRYTF. The CDR3 DNA is TGTGCCAGCTCACCCCCCCTAACAGGCCGCTACACCTTC.

This clonotype was counted between two and nine times. The V call is TRBV6-2 or TRBV6-3, the J call TRBJ2-7; D may be TRBD2 (6 bases). The germline V gene encodes CDR1 MNHEY and CDR2 SVGEGT. V gave up 6 bases and J gave up 0 bases, with 15 bases separating them. The CDR3 is 15 residues long. This CDR3 is CASRTGSGGSYEQYF. For the CDR3, the DNA is TGTGCCAGCAGGACGGGCTCCGGGGGCTCCTACGAGCAGTACTTC.

The V and J genes are TRBV11-2 and TRBJ1-6, with 8 bases aligning to TRBD1. Germline V lookup: CDR1 SGHAT, CDR2 FQNNGV. CDR3 length: 15 amino acids. The V segment lost 1 base and the J segment 10 bases; nucleotides outside the gene matches: 6. CDR3 sequence: CASSLAGGAGSPLHF. The CDR3 DNA follows: TGTGCCAGCAGCTTAGCAGGGGGCGCGGGATCACCCCTCCACTTT.

The chain joins TRBV29-1 to TRBJ2-4, with a possible D match to TRBD1 (6 bases). Trimming pared 0 bases from V and 7 bases from J, leaving 13 bases between. Germline loops: CDR1 SQVTM, CDR2 ANQGSEA. The CDR3 is 14 residues long. CDR3 nucleotide sequence: TGCAGCGTTGAAGATCTTACGAGGGGGAACATTCAGTACTTC. Amino acid sequence: CSVEDLTRGNIQYF. Together with reference TRBV29-1 and TRBJ2-4, the CDR3 gives the full variable domain: SAVISQKPSRDICQRGTSLTIQCQVDSQVTMMFWYRQQPGQSLTLIATANQGSEATYESGFVIDKFPISRPNLTFSTLTVSNMSPEDSSIYLCSVEDLTRGNIQYFGAGTRLSVL.

Many counts were recorded for this clonotype. The chain has TRBV7-2 and TRBJ1-4; D may be TRBD1 (6 bases). The CDR3 runs to 15 residues. V shed 6 bases and J shed 0 bases, with 11 bases lying between them. In germline, CDR1 is SGHTA, CDR2 FQGNSA. The CDR3 DNA sequence: TGTGCCAGCAGTTCGGACAGCTCAACTAATGAAAAACTGTTTTTT. It codes for CASSSDSSTNEKLFF. Complete variable domain (other parts from reference TRBV7-2 and TRBJ1-4): GAGVSQSPSNKVTEKGKDVELRCDPISGHTALYWYRQSLGQGLEFLIYFQGNSAPDKSGLPSDRFSAERTGGSVSTLTIQRTQQEDSAVYLCASSSDSSTNEKLFFGSGTQLSVL.

The chain carries TRBV6-1 and TRBJ2-4; 7 bases agree with TRBD1. J was trimmed by 7 bases and V by 0 bases; bases with no gene match: 6. The CDR3 is made up of 15 amino acids. Germline-derived CDR1 and CDR2 are MNHNS and SASEGT. DNA for the CDR3: TGTGCCAGCAGTGAAGCCCACAGGGGATTGAACATTCAGTACTTC. Translated, it gives CASSEAHRGLNIQYF.

The chain carries TRBV25-1 and TRBJ2-7; 9 bases agree with TRBD1. The V and J ends lost 4 bases and 3 bases, in that order; junction bases with no gene match: 7. The CDR3 covers 15 residues. CDR1 is MGHDK, CDR2 SYGVNS, per germline. The CDR3 DNA reads TGTGCCAGCAGTGTACTTCACAGGGGGCACTACGAGCAGTACTTC. Translated: CASSVLHRGHYEQYF.

This clonotype has just one count. The chain employs TRBV20-1 and TRBJ2-3; TRBD2 aligns across 10 bases. CDR3 size: 15 residues. V dropped 5 bases and J dropped 2; count of bases not matched to a gene: 7. Per the germline V gene, CDR1 is DFQATT and CDR2 is SNEGSKA (reference sequence). This CDR3 is CSAGGLARHTDTQYF. DNA of the CDR3: TGCAGTGCTGGGGGACTAGCGAGACACACAGATACGCAGTATTTT.

As for this clonotype: This may be a read error, as it is one base from a much larger clone. The V gene is TRBV19, the J gene TRBJ2-2; 11 bases agree with TRBD1. V lost 7 bases and J lost 4; bases outside the gene matches: 5. The CDR3 runs 15 residues. Germline V gene sequence: CDR1 LNHDA, CDR2 SQIVND (reference sequence). CDR3 coding DNA: TGTGCCAGTATGTTGGACAGGGGGCCCACCGGGGAGCTGTTTTTT. Translated, it gives CASMLDRGPTGELFF.

This chain links TRBV28 with TRBJ2-7; 12 bases map to TRBD1. V dropped 5 bases and J dropped 9; count of bases not matched to a gene: 8. The germline gives CDR1 MDHEN, CDR2 SYDVKM. CDR3 size: 14 residues. This chain's CDR3 is CASSKGQGAIGQYF. As DNA, the CDR3 is TGTGCCAGCAGTAAGGGACAGGGGGCTATAGGGCAGTACTTC.

In its sample, this clonotype was seen many times. J is TRBJ2-7 and V is TRBV5-6; D possibly corresponds to TRBD2 (6 bases). CDR1 is SGHDT, CDR2 YYEEEE, per germline. Trimming cost V 5 bases and J 3 bases, with 15 bases left between them. The CDR3 runs to 14 residues. CDR3 region: CASRRLDGLYEQYF. The CDR3 bases are TGTGCCAGCAGAAGACTAGACGGACTCTACGAGCAGTACTTC.

This clonotype was recorded a few times. CDR3 residues: CASSPSGKVTEAFF. The CDR3 DNA follows: TGTGCCAGTAGCCCTAGTGGGAAAGTCACTGAAGCTTTCTTT. The chain employs TRBV19 and TRBJ1-1; D remains unclear. This CDR3 has 14 amino acids. V lost 6 bases and J 4 bases, leaving 15 bases between the germline ends. Germline V gene lookup returns CDR1 LNHDA and CDR2 SQIVND (reference sequence).

The DNA of the CDR3 is TGTGCCAGCAGACTGACTAGCGGGGGGATCTTGGTGTCAGATACGCAGTATTTT. Translating gives CASRLTSGGILVSDTQYF. This chain uses TRBV12-3 or TRBV12-4 with TRBJ2-3; 13 bases map to TRBD2. This CDR3 is built from 18 residues. Trimming cost V 6 bases and J 4 bases; bases outside gene matches: 13.

The chain links TRBV2 to TRBJ1-5; TRBD1 matches 7 bases. This CDR3 spans 13 amino acids. In germline, CDR1 is SNHLY, CDR2 FYNNEI. Trimming removed 7 bases from V and 3 bases from J; junction bases left unmatched: 3. The CDR3: CASMDRPNQPQHF. The CDR3 bases are TGTGCCAGCATGGACAGGCCCAATCAGCCCCAGCATTTT.

This chain connects TRBV7-9 to TRBJ2-1; TRBD1 matches 7 bases. J gave up 9 bases and V 4 bases, and 12 bases lay outside the gene matches. The CDR3 spans 15 residues. CDR1 is SEHNR and CDR2 is FQNEAQ in the germline V gene (reference sequence). CDR3 protein: CASSSRQGANSEQFF. The CDR3 bases are TGTGCCAGCAGCTCAAGACAGGGCGCAAATAGTGAGCAGTTCTTC.

This clonotype has more than one count but fewer than ten. The chain joins TRBV27 to TRBJ2-5, with no clear D. V was clipped by 7 bases and J by 7 bases, with 16 bases between them. The CDR3 extends over 13 amino acids. The germline V gene has CDR1 MNHEY and CDR2 SMNVEV (reference sequence). The CDR3 sequence is CASTYEDEVTQYF. The CDR3 bases are TGTGCCAGCACCTATGAAGATGAGGTGACCCAGTACTTC.

The gene calls are TRBV6-5 and TRBJ1-2, with TRBD1 matching over 9 bases. This CDR3 is 15 amino acids long. Trimming cost V 6 bases and J 2 bases; bases outside gene matches: 7. The germline gives CDR1 MNHEY, CDR2 SVGAGI. CDR3 amino acids: CASSRRTGENYGYTF. DNA of the CDR3: TGTGCCAGCAGCCGAAGGACAGGGGAGAACTATGGCTACACCTTC.

This clonotype showed up many times. V and J are TRBV6-1 and TRBJ1-5; no firm D call. The CDR3 contains 16 residues. Germline values: CDR1 MNHNS, CDR2 SASEGT. V was cut by 2 bases and J by 1 base, with 12 bases left in between. The CDR3 DNA is TGTGCCAGCAGTGAAATTGGTCACAGAAGCAATCAGCCCCAGCATTTT. Its protein is CASSEIGHRSNQPQHF.

To note about this clonotype: It may be a read error: a sequence one base away is much more abundant. The genes are TRBV7-8 and TRBJ2-7, with D possibly TRBD1 on 5 matching bases. Deletions cut 4 bases from V and 7 bases from J, with 14 bases between. Per germline, CDR1 SGHVS and CDR2 FQNEAQ. This CDR3 has 13 amino acids. The CDR3 DNA reads TGTGCCAGCAGCTGGATCGTGGGGCATGAGCAGTACTTC. It translates to CASSWIVGHEQYF.

This chain uses TRBV18 with TRBJ2-7; no definite D call. The germline gives CDR1 KGHSH, CDR2 LQKENI. The CDR3 runs to 13 residues. V gave up 5 bases and J gave up 1 base, with 9 bases separating them. The CDR3 DNA is TGTGCCAGCTCAAAAGGGCTGTCCTACGAGCAGTACTTC. Translated: CASSKGLSYEQYF. Combining the CDR3 with reference TRBV18 and TRBJ2-7 gives the whole variable domain NAGVMQNPRHLVRRRGQEARLRCSPMKGHSHVYWYRQLPEEGLKFMVYLQKENIIDESGMPKERFSAEFPKEGPSILRIQQVVRGDSAAYFCASSKGLSYEQYFGPGTRLTVT.

Turning to this clonotype: One junction end does not reproduce the germline sequence, and a read error may be involved. The chain employs TRBV5-5 and TRBJ2-2; D perhaps matches TRBD2 (5 bases). Per germline, CDR1 SGHKS and CDR2 YYEKEE (reference sequence). The CDR3 length is 15 residues. CDR3: CASSRGLEFTGEQFF. The CDR3 DNA follows: TGTGCCAGCAGCCGAGGGTTAGAGTTCACCGGGGAGCAGTTTTTT.

The chain has TRBV12-3 or TRBV12-4 and TRBJ2-2; D might be TRBD2 (7 bases). The V gene lost 7 bases and the J gene lost 0 bases, with 18 bases spanning the gap. CDR3 length: 17 residues. This CDR3 reads CASTMRLGGANTGELFF. The CDR3 DNA follows: TGTGCCAGCACCATGCGTTTAGGGGGGGCGAACACCGGGGAGCTGTTTTTT.

This clonotype turned up a few times. The chain recombines TRBV12-3 or TRBV12-4 with TRBJ2-5; weak D call: TRBD1 (5 bases). CDR3 length: 14 residues. Trimming cost V 7 bases and J 0 bases, with 12 bases left between them. The CDR3: CASTFGQNQETQYF. CDR3 nucleotide sequence: TGTGCCAGCACCTTCGGACAAAACCAAGAGACCCAGTACTTC.